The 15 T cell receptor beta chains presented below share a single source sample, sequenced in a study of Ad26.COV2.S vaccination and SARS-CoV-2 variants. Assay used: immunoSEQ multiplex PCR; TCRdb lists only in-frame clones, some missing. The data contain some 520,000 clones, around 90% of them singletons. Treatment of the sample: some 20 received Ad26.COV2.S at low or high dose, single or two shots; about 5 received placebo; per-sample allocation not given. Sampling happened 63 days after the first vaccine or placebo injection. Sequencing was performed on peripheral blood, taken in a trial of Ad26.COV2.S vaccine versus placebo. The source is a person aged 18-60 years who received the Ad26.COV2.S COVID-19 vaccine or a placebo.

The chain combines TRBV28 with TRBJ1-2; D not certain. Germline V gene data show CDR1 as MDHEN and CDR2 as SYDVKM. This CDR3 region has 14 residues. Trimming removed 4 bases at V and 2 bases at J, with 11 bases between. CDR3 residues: CASSSYAGNYGYTF. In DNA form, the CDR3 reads TGTGCCAGCAGTTCCTATGCCGGAAACTATGGCTACACCTTC.

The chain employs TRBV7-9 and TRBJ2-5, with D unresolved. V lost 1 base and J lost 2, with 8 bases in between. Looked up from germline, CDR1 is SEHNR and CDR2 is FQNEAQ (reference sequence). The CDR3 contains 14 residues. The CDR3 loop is CASSLEARQETQYF. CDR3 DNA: TGTGCCAGCAGCTTAGAGGCACGGCAAGAGACCCAGTACTTC.

For the CDR3, the DNA is TGTGCCAGCAGCAGAGGGACAGGGGCTAACCCTAGCTCCTACGAGCAGTACTTC. It yields the protein CASSRGTGANPSSYEQYF. This rearrangement joins TRBV5-4 to TRBJ2-7; 10 bases fit TRBD1. Germline CDR1 and CDR2: SGHNT and YYREEE (reference sequence). Unmatched junction bases numbered 13, after V lost 4 bases and J lost 0 bases. CDR3 size: 18 residues.

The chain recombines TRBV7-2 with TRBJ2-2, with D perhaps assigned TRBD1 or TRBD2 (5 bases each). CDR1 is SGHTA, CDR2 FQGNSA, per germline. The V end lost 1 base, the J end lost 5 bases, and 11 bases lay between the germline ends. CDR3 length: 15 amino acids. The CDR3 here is CASSLVRGPTGELFF. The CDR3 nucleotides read TGTGCCAGCAGCTTAGTGAGGGGCCCGACCGGGGAGCTGTTTTTT.

The chain's CDR3 is CASSPAGRDIQYF. CDR3 coding DNA: TGCGCCAGCAGCCCGGCGGGTCGAGACATTCAGTACTTC. This rearrangement joins TRBV5-1 to TRBJ2-4; a possible D gene is TRBD2 (5 bases). Looked up from germline, CDR1 is SGHRS and CDR2 is YFSETQ. Trimming left V 4 bases short and J 8 bases short, with 13 bases between. The CDR3 runs 13 residues.

The CDR3 protein is CASSYSTSLDEQYF. The DNA of the CDR3 is TGTGCCAGCAGTTACTCGACGTCCCTTGACGAGCAGTACTTC. The rearrangement joins TRBV6-5 to TRBJ2-7, with no clear D. V was shortened by 0 bases and J by 5 bases, with 11 bases between the two germline ends. Germline V CDR1 and CDR2: MNHEY, SVGAGI. This CDR3 has 14 amino acids.

The CDR3 protein is CASSVLRDRAADGYTF. DNA for the CDR3: TGTGCCAGCAGCGTACTTAGGGACAGGGCGGCCGATGGCTACACCTTC. The chain employs TRBV2 and TRBJ1-2, with 9 bases aligning to TRBD1. Germline V gives CDR1 SNHLY, CDR2 FYNNEI. The CDR3 has 16 residues. Germline trimming cut 6 bases from V and 6 bases from J; bases unmatched to any gene: 14.

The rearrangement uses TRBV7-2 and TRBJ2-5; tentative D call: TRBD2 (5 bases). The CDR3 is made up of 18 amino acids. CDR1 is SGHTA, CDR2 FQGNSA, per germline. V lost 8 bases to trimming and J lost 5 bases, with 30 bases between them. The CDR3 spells CASPRPRQSDLRGETQYF. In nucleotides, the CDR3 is TGTGCCAGCCCCAGACCGAGGCAGTCAGACTTACGAGGGGAGACCCAGTACTTC.

The CDR3 spells CASSPSLGSGNTIYF. CDR3 DNA sequence: TGTGCCAGCTCCCCCTCCCTTGGCTCTGGAAACACCATATATTTT. This sequence joins TRBV14 and TRBJ1-3; no firm D call. Germline V gene data show CDR1 as SGHDN and CDR2 as FVKESK. Trimming pared 8 bases from V and 0 bases from J, leaving 14 bases between. The CDR3 has 15 residues.

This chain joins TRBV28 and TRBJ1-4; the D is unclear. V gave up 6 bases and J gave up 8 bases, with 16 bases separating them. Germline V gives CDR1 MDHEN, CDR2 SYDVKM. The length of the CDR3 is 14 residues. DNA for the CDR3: TGTGCCAGCAGGAGCGAAGGGTTAGAGGAAAAACTGTTTTTT. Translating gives CASRSEGLEEKLFF. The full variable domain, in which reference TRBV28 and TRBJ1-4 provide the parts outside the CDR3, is DVKVTQSSRYLVKRTGEKVFLECVQDMDHENMFWYRQDPGLGLRLIYFSYDVKMKEKGDIPEGYSVSREKKERFSLILESASTNQTSMYLCASRSEGLEEKLFFGSGTQLSVL.

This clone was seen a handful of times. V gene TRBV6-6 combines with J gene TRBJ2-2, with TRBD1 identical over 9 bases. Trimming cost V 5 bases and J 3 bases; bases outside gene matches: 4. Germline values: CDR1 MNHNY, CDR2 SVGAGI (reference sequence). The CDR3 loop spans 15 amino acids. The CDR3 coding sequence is TGTGCCAGCAGTCTACAGGGGGCCGACACCGGGGAGCTGTTTTTT. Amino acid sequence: CASSLQGADTGELFF.

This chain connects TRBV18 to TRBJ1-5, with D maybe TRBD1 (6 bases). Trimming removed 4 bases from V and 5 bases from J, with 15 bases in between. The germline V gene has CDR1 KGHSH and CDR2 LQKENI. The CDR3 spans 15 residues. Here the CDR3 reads CASSRTALTDQPQHF. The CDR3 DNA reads TGTGCCAGCTCACGGACAGCCCTCACCGATCAGCCCCAGCATTTT.

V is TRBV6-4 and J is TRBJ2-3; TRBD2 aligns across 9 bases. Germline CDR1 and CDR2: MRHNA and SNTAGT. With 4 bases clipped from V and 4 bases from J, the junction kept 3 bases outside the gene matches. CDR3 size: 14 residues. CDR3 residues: CASSVLAGADTQYF. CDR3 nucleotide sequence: TGTGCCAGCAGTGTTTTAGCGGGAGCAGATACGCAGTATTTT.

CDR3 in amino acids: CASNPQGSISPLHF. The CDR3 coding sequence is TGTGCCAGTAACCCACAGGGGTCGATTTCACCCCTCCACTTT. The chain uses TRBV19 and TRBJ1-6; 7 nucleotides align to TRBD1. CDR1 is LNHDA, CDR2 SQIVND, per germline (reference sequence). Germline trimming cut 7 bases from V and 9 bases from J; bases unmatched to any gene: 9. The CDR3 runs 14 residues.

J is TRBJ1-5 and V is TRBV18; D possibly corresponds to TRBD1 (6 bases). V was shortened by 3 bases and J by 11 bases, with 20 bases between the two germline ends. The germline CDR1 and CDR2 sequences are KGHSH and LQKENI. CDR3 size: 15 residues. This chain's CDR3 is CASSPSGTQITSQHF. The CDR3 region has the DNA TGTGCCAGCTCACCTTCCGGGACACAAATCACCTCCCAGCATTTT.